The 15 T cell receptor beta chains listed next were all sequenced from one sample in a study of blood T cell repertoires in COVID-19. Sequencing used immunoSEQ multiplex PCR; TCRdb keeps in-frame clones, though not all of them. Of roughly 160,000 clones in the sample, around 90% were seen once. The sequencing sample was made of peripheral blood. Every receptor here comes from a man in his 60s with COVID-19, enrolled during active disease.

The chain has TRBV19 and TRBJ1-3; possible D gene TRBD1, 5 bases. Looked up from germline, CDR1 is LNHDA and CDR2 is SQIVND (reference sequence). Between the trimmed V and J ends, which lost 3 bases and 0 bases, there was a span of 6 bases. CDR3 length: 14 amino acids. DNA of the CDR3: TGTGCCAGTAGTATCGGACACTCTGGAAACACCATATATTTT. This gives the protein CASSIGHSGNTIYF. The full variable domain, completed using reference TRBV19 and TRBJ1-3, is DGGITQSPKYLFRKEGQNVTLSCEQNLNHDAMYWYRQDPGQGLRLIYYSQIVNDFQKGDIAEGYSVSREKKESFPLTVTSAQKNPTAFYLCASSIGHSGNTIYFGEGSWLTVV.

This clone was observed a handful of times. The V gene is TRBV6-6, the J gene TRBJ1-5; unclear D gene. The CDR3 extends over 13 amino acids. The V end was cut by 6 bases, the J end by 4 bases, with 10 bases between. Germline assignment: CDR1 MNHNY and CDR2 SVGAGI (reference sequence). CDR3 amino acids: CASSSTPNQPQHF. CDR3 DNA sequence: TGTGCCAGCAGCTCAACTCCGAATCAGCCCCAGCATTTT.

This chain connects TRBV30 to TRBJ1-2; 9 positions match TRBD1. This CDR3 is built from 12 residues. V was pared by 8 bases and J by 8 bases, with 9 bases of the junction left unmatched. CDR1 is GTSNPN and CDR2 is SVGIG in the germline V gene (reference sequence). Here the CDR3 DNA reads TGTGCCGGGGGACAGGGCCCGGGCGGCTACACCTTC. Translating it yields CAGGQGPGGYTF. Based on the CDR3 plus reference TRBV30 and TRBJ1-2, the full variable domain is SQTIHQWPATLVQPVGSPLSLECTVEGTSNPNLYWYRQAAGRGLQLLFYSVGIGQISSEVPQNLSASRPQDRQFILSSKKLLLSDSGFYLCAGGQGPGGYTFGSGTRLTVV.

The chain has TRBV3-1 (or the pseudogene TRBV3-2) and TRBJ1-1, with D possibly matching TRBD1 (6 bases). The germline gives CDR1 LGHDT, CDR2 YNNKEL (reference sequence). The CDR3 totals 19 residues. Between the trimmed V and J ends, which lost 0 bases and 0 bases, there was a span of 20 bases. The CDR3 bases are TGTGCCAGCAGCCAAGAGGGCCAGGGGCGTCGATTTCTGAACACTGAAGCTTTCTTT. Encoded protein: CASSQEGQGRRFLNTEAFF.

This chain links TRBV28 with TRBJ1-5; 8 bases are a match to TRBD1. Germline-derived CDR1 and CDR2 are MDHEN and SYDVKM. CDR3 length: 16 amino acids. The trim removed 5 bases at V and 7 bases at J, leaving 13 bases unmatched. CDR3 region: CASSPAGTGAVQPQHF. In DNA, the CDR3 is TGTGCCAGCAGTCCCGCCGGGACAGGAGCAGTGCAGCCCCAGCATTTT.

This rearrangement joins TRBV11-3 to TRBJ1-1; 9 positions agree with TRBD1. The J segment lost 4 bases and the V segment lost 0 bases, leaving 6 bases of the junction unmatched. The CDR3 contains 16 residues. In germline, CDR1 is SGHNT, CDR2 YENEEA. The CDR3 nucleotides are TGTGCCAGCAGCTTAGAGGGGACAGGGAGGGGCACTGAAGCTTTCTTT. It specifies CASSLEGTGRGTEAFF.

V gene TRBV7-2 combines with J gene TRBJ2-2, with a weak D call TRBD2 (5 bases). Germline CDR1 SGHTA, CDR2 FQGNSA. V gave up 5 bases and J gave up 7 bases, with 14 bases separating them. The CDR3 runs 14 residues. CDR3 sequence reads: CASSRARTSGELFF. The CDR3 bases are TGTGCCAGCAGCAGGGCCCGAACTAGCGGGGAGCTGTTTTTT.

The genes are TRBV15 and TRBJ2-1; 9 nucleotides align to TRBD1. The V and J ends lost 3 bases and 1 base, in that order; junction bases with no gene match: 1. The CDR3 totals 15 residues. The germline CDR1 and CDR2 sequences are LNHNV and YYDKDF (reference sequence). Here the CDR3 reads CATSRGQGSYNEQFF. In DNA form, the CDR3 reads TGTGCCACCAGCAGGGGACAGGGTTCCTACAATGAGCAGTTCTTC.

The J gene is TRBJ1-2, the V gene TRBV18, with D hard to call. V was cut by 0 bases and J by 4 bases, with 15 bases left in between. This CDR3 comprises 16 residues. Per germline, CDR1 KGHSH and CDR2 LQKENI. DNA for the CDR3: TGTGCCAGCTCACCACCGCAACAGACCTCGGTCTATGGCTACACCTTC. Its translation is CASSPPQQTSVYGYTF.

The gene calls are TRBV5-8 and TRBJ2-2; D is possibly TRBD2 (5 bases). The CDR3 is 14 residues long. The V and J ends lost 3 bases and 6 bases respectively, with 12 bases between them. The V gene's germline CDR1 is SGHTS and CDR2 YDEGEE. CDR3 loop: CASSSPRGSGELFF. The CDR3 DNA reads TGTGCCAGCAGCTCCCCCCGGGGATCCGGGGAGCTGTTTTTT.

The CDR3 DNA sequence: TGTGCCAGCAGAACCGGGACAGGAGGCATCGCTTTCTTT. Amino acid sequence: CASRTGTGGIAFF. This chain links TRBV6-6 with TRBJ1-1, with 8 bases fitting TRBD1. Germline trimming cut 6 bases from V and 11 bases from J; bases unmatched to any gene: 11. Germline-derived CDR1 and CDR2 are MNHNY and SVGAGI (reference sequence). This CDR3 comprises 13 residues.

This clone turned up a few times. The V call is TRBV19, the J call TRBJ2-7; 9 positions match TRBD1. Germline V lookup: CDR1 LNHDA, CDR2 SQIVND (reference sequence). CDR3 length: 14 residues. After removal of 5 bases from V and 2 bases from J, the junction contained 4 bases not matched to a gene. Written as DNA, the CDR3 is TGTGCCAGTAGTCCCGGGACAGGGACCTACGAGCAGTACTTC. Residues: CASSPGTGTYEQYF.

This clone was seen a few times. The V gene is TRBV9, the J gene TRBJ1-1; D is unclear. The CDR3 spans 13 residues. The V end lost 0 bases, the J end lost 3 bases, and 6 bases lay between the germline ends. Germline V gene data show CDR1 as SGDLS and CDR2 as YYNGEE. CDR3 nucleotides: TGTGCCAGCAGCGTAGACACCGACACTGAAGCTTTCTTT. This translates into CASSVDTDTEAFF.

V and J are TRBV25-1 and TRBJ2-3; 10 bases are shared with TRBD2. Trimming at V came to 1 base and at J to 4 bases, leaving 11 bases not matched to a gene. Germline CDR1 is MGHDK and CDR2 is SYGVNS. This CDR3 is built from 18 residues. The CDR3 DNA follows: TGTGCCAGCAGTGAATCCCTCACCTCTAGCGGGAGCCCAGATACGCAGTATTTT. Amino acid sequence: CASSESLTSSGSPDTQYF.

This rearrangement joins TRBV6-5 to TRBJ1-3; D is ambiguous. The length of the CDR3 is 13 residues. Deletions cut 7 bases from V and 0 bases from J, with 7 bases between. The germline gives CDR1 MNHEY, CDR2 SVGAGI. The CDR3 DNA reads TGTGCCAGCATATTCGGCTCTGGAAACACCATATATTTT. Its translation is CASIFGSGNTIYF.